This T cell receptor (beta chain) was captured by sequencing in a study of cytomegalovirus exposure and HLA in healthy donors. About the study: The approximately 120 validation repertoires matched the roughly 700 first-cohort repertoires in platform, a later analysis reported. Study results and caveats: It was 150 or so TCR beta chains that were listed as cytomegalovirus-associated. In vitro experiments confirmed that three CMV-associated chains were specific for CMV antigens.

The donors belonged to the approximately 120-subject validation cohort, separate from the approximately 670-subject first cohort. This table comes from immunoSEQ multiplex PCR, and its TCRdb copy is limited to in-frame clones, with some not included. The sample consists of 260,000 or so clones, about nine tenths of them appearing once. Remarks on this clone: The antigen is unknown.

The V and J ends lost 0 bases and 0 bases respectively, with 10 bases between them. This CDR3 contains 15 residues. CDR1 and CDR2 (germline): SGHRS, YFSETQ. This chain uses TRBV5-1 with TRBJ2-7; unclear D gene. Sequencing was done on a sample of PBMCs. The clonotype was recovered from a woman aged 25 to 39 in good health and CMV-seronegative. The CDR3 sequence: CASSLVEFSSYEQYF. In nucleotides, the CDR3 is TGCGCCAGCAGCTTGGTAGAATTCAGCTCCTACGAGCAGTACTTC.